What follows are 26 T cell receptor beta chains derived from one specimen sequenced in a study of blood T cells in healthy people across ages. It was with a sample-barcoded 5' primer and a J-beta primer mix that a second PCR of roughly 7 to 12 cycles was run. TCRdb reprocessed the 5' RACE reads with MiXCR, giving one entry per CDR3 protein. The repertoire holds fewer than 1,200,000 distinct CDR3 sequences, with 25% as singletons. This sample also appeared in a second study, on T cells of mothers and their children.

Sequencing used blood. The receptors here all came from a girl aged 2-10 years in good health.

This chain joins TRBV2 and TRBJ2-3, with 9 bases aligning to TRBD2. The CDR3 has 13 amino acids. V shed 8 bases and J 4 bases; nucleotides not matched to a gene: 4. Germline V gene lookup returns CDR1 SNHLY and CDR2 FYNNEI. CDR3 residues: CASVGLAADTQYF. The CDR3 DNA follows: TGTGCCAGCGTGGGACTAGCAGCAGATACGCAGTATTTT.

This clonotype was counted only a few times. The chain joins TRBV5-6 to TRBJ2-1; TRBD1 matches at 7 bases. The germline V gene encodes CDR1 SGHDT and CDR2 YYEEEE. The CDR3 runs 16 residues. V lost 5 bases and J lost 2; bases outside the gene matches: 10. The CDR3 sequence: CASSQITGETYNEQFF. In DNA, the CDR3 is TGTGCCAGCAGTCAGATTACAGGGGAAACCTACAATGAGCAGTTCTTC.

The chain is built from TRBV24-1 and TRBJ2-1, with unresolved D. Germline V gives CDR1 KGHDR, CDR2 SFDVKD. The length of the CDR3 is 13 residues. V dropped 5 bases and J dropped 0 bases, with 4 bases sitting between them. The CDR3 DNA is TGTGCCACCAGTGGTAGCTCCTACAATGAGCAGTTCTTC. Translated: CATSGSSYNEQFF.

This sequence joins TRBV11-3 and TRBJ1-2; D is unclear. The CDR3 has 14 amino acids. Germline V gene data show CDR1 as SGHNT and CDR2 as YENEEA. V was trimmed by 4 bases and J by 6 bases, leaving 15 bases between them. The DNA for the CDR3 is TGTGCCAGCAGCTACCTGGGCATAGACGATGGCTACACCTTC. As protein: CASSYLGIDDGYTF.

As to this clonotype: A junction boundary mismatches the germline segment, possibly from a read error. The rearrangement joins TRBV14 to TRBJ2-2; 9 bases fit TRBD1. CDR1 and CDR2 from the germline V gene are SGHDN and FVKESK. The length of the CDR3 is 17 residues. This CDR3 reads CASGQDRFDRGTGELFF. The DNA for the CDR3 is TGTGCCAGCGGCCAAGATCGCTTTGACAGGGGGACCGGGGAGCTGTTTTTT.

The chain has TRBV7-3 and TRBJ1-1, with unresolved D. The V end was cut by 10 bases, the J end by 2 bases, with 14 bases between. The length of the CDR3 is 13 residues. Germline V gene lookup returns CDR1 SGHTA and CDR2 FQGTGA. Here the CDR3 DNA reads TGTGCCACCGCTGGGTATAAAAACACTGAAGCTTTCTTT. It is translated as CATAGYKNTEAFF.

V and J are TRBV13 and TRBJ2-7; 7 nucleotides match TRBD2. The V segment lost 5 bases and the J segment 10 bases; nucleotides outside the gene matches: 8. The CDR3 is 12 residues long. Germline V CDR1 and CDR2: PRHDT, FYEKMQ (reference sequence). CDR3 coding DNA: TGTGCCAGCAGCCCCAGCCGGGGGGACCAGTACTTC. It translates to CASSPSRGDQYF.

V is TRBV5-1 and J is TRBJ2-7, with D unresolved. Per the germline V gene, CDR1 is SGHRS and CDR2 is YFSETQ. The CDR3 loop spans 13 amino acids. V was clipped by 0 bases and J by 4 bases, with 8 bases between them. The CDR3: CASSLDSKYEQYF. The CDR3 DNA reads as TGCGCCAGCAGCTTGGACTCGAAATACGAGCAGTACTTC.

Only a few counts were recorded for this clonotype. The chain couples TRBV28 to TRBJ2-7, with a possible D match to TRBD1 (5 bases). Trimming shortened V by 7 bases and J by 6 bases, and 19 bases separated the two germline ends. The CDR3 extends over 14 amino acids. CDR1 MDHEN and CDR2 SYDVKM come from the germline V gene. The CDR3 sequence: CASNRAGPWVEQYF. CDR3 nucleotides: TGTGCCAGCAATCGAGCAGGGCCATGGGTCGAGCAGTACTTC.

In its sample, this clonotype was seen a few times. The chain uses TRBV7-9 and TRBJ1-2, with unresolved D. V dropped 2 bases and J dropped 8 bases, with 12 bases sitting between them. CDR3 length: 13 amino acids. Germline V lookup: CDR1 SEHNR, CDR2 FQNEAQ (reference sequence). The CDR3: CASSLFYEEGYTF. Written as DNA, the CDR3 is TGTGCCAGCAGCTTATTTTATGAGGAGGGCTACACCTTC.

The chain links TRBV4-3 to TRBJ2-1; D remains ambiguous. This CDR3 has 14 residues. The germline gives CDR1 LGHNA, CDR2 YSLEER. The germline V and J ends were trimmed by 0 bases and 7 bases, with 10 bases remaining between them. Written as DNA, the CDR3 is TGCGCCAGCAGCCAAGACGTGGAAAGTAATGAGCAGTTCTTC. Its protein is CASSQDVESNEQFF.

This rearrangement joins TRBV12-3 or TRBV12-4 to TRBJ2-7; D is undetermined. V lost 4 bases and J lost 1, with 11 bases in between. CDR3 length: 14 amino acids. This CDR3 is CASSWARSSYEQYF. DNA of the CDR3: TGTGCCAGCAGTTGGGCCCGTTCTTCCTACGAGCAGTACTTC.

In the case of this clonotype: A much bigger clone sits one base away, suggesting this may be a read error. This rearrangement joins TRBV6-5 to TRBJ2-7; D is uncertain. The CDR3 loop spans 14 amino acids. Germline lookup yields CDR1 MNHEY and CDR2 SVGAGI. In DNA, the CDR3 is TGTGCCGGCAGTTCCGGCCGAAACTCCTACGAGCAGTACTTC. This translates into CAGSSGRNSYEQYF.

A few counts support this clonotype. The chain is built from TRBV4-3 and TRBJ1-1; the match to TRBD1 covers 9 bases. The V gene's germline CDR1 is LGHNA and CDR2 YSLEER. Trimming at V came to 5 bases and at J to 3 bases, leaving 4 bases not matched to a gene. The CDR3 length is 14 residues. The CDR3 sequence is CASSTTGGYTEAFF. Written as DNA, the CDR3 is TGCGCCAGCAGCACGACAGGGGGGTACACTGAAGCTTTCTTT.

As regards this clonotype: One junction end disagrees with the germline gene, perhaps due to a read error. CDR3 DNA: TGCAGTGCTAGCCCTAGTACAGGGATCAACATTCGGTACTTC. Amino acid sequence: CSASPSTGINIRYF. The chain carries TRBV20-1 and TRBJ2-4; tentative D call: TRBD1 (6 bases). The CDR3 runs 14 residues. CDR1 is DFQATT and CDR2 is SNEGSKA in the germline V gene (reference sequence).

This chain connects TRBV29-1 to TRBJ1-2; D ambiguous. The CDR3 contains 9 residues. V was cut by 0 bases and J by 8 bases, with 1 base left in between. Germline V CDR1 and CDR2: SQVTM, ANQGSEA. In nucleotides, the CDR3 is TGCAGCGTTGAAGAGGGCTACACCTTC. It encodes CSVEEGYTF.

The chain has TRBV24-1 and TRBJ2-2; no definite D call. The CDR3 has 17 residues. The germline CDR1 and CDR2 sequences are KGHDR and SFDVKD. V lost 4 bases and J 6 bases, leaving 20 bases between the germline ends. CDR3 protein: CATSDPGLKNPAGELFF. The CDR3 DNA reads as TGTGCCACCAGTGACCCCGGATTAAAAAATCCGGCCGGGGAGCTGTTTTTT.

The V and J genes are TRBV5-6 and TRBJ2-5; D might be TRBD1 or TRBD2, each matching 5 bases. CDR1 is SGHDT and CDR2 is YYEEEE in the germline V gene. Trimming cost V 4 bases and J 4 bases, with 17 bases left between them. CDR3 size: 15 residues. The CDR3 sequence: CASSPLGTARETQYF. The CDR3 coding sequence is TGTGCCAGCAGCCCACTGGGGACGGCTCGAGAGACCCAGTACTTC.

This clonotype was observed a handful of times. CDR3 DNA: TGTGCCAGCAGTCATGGGGGGGTAGCCCACTACGAGCAGTACTTC. The encoded protein is CASSHGGVAHYEQYF. J is TRBJ2-5 and V is TRBV27; the match to TRBD2 covers 7 bases. The end of the DNA fits TRBJ2-7 better, so the J call may be wrong. Germline V gives CDR1 MNHEY, CDR2 SMNVEV (reference sequence). This CDR3 has 15 amino acids.

This chain links TRBV20-1 with TRBJ1-2; D gene unclear. Germline lookup yields CDR1 DFQATT and CDR2 SNEGSKA (reference sequence). There are 13 residues in the CDR3. Between the trimmed V and J ends, which lost 0 bases and 8 bases, there was a span of 13 bases. Written as DNA, the CDR3 is TGCAGTGCTAGAGAGGCCACCCGGTTGGGCTACACCTTC. Amino acids: CSAREATRLGYTF.

This sequence joins TRBV4-3 and TRBJ2-7; 9 nucleotides agree with TRBD1. J lost 11 bases, V lost 0 bases, and 5 bases had no gene match. The CDR3 is made up of 13 amino acids. CDR1 and CDR2 from the germline V gene are LGHNA and YSLEER. Here the CDR3 reads CASSQERGQGEYF. CDR3 coding DNA: TGCGCCAGCAGCCAAGAAAGGGGACAGGGAGAGTACTTC.

This clonotype was observed a handful of times. This sequence joins TRBV2 and TRBJ2-4; D unclear. This CDR3 contains 11 residues. Trimming removed 10 bases at V and 7 bases at J, with 11 bases between. The germline gives CDR1 SNHLY, CDR2 FYNNEI. The CDR3 spells CAKRASNIQYF. For the CDR3, the DNA is TGTGCCAAAAGAGCCTCGAACATTCAGTACTTC.

This chain joins TRBV29-1 and TRBJ1-1; D gene ambiguous. The CDR3 sequence is 14 residues long. Trimming stripped 4 bases from V and 5 bases from J, with 17 bases between. Germline loops: CDR1 SQVTM, CDR2 ANQGSEA. DNA for the CDR3: TGCAGCGTTGCCCGGGCCCCCCAACGGACTGAAGCTTTCTTT. As protein: CSVARAPQRTEAFF.

The V call is TRBV20-1, the J call TRBJ2-3, with D possibly TRBD2 on 5 matching bases. There are 14 residues in the CDR3. Trimming stripped 1 base from V and 1 base from J, with 9 bases between. CDR1 and CDR2 from the germline V gene are DFQATT and SNEGSKA (reference sequence). The CDR3 loop reads CSARVGRGTDTQYF. As DNA, the CDR3 is TGCAGTGCTAGAGTAGGGCGGGGCACAGATACGCAGTATTTT.

This clonotype came up a few times. This chain uses TRBV14 with TRBJ1-2, with 9 bases matching TRBD1. In germline, CDR1 is SGHDN, CDR2 FVKESK. V was clipped by 4 bases and J by 4 bases; unmatched bases: 10. The CDR3 contains 16 residues. The CDR3 DNA reads as TGTGCCAGCAGCCGGACAGGGGATCTATTAATCTATGGCTACACCTTC. This codes for CASSRTGDLLIYGYTF.

This clonotype was seen only a few times. V usage is TRBV7-2 and J usage is TRBJ1-5; D call uncertain. The ends were cut back, 3 bases at V and 6 bases at J, with 15 bases in the middle. Germline values: CDR1 SGHTA, CDR2 FQGNSA. The CDR3 contains 15 residues. CDR3 DNA: TGTGCCAGCAGCTTTACATTAATCGGTAGTCAGCCCCAGCATTTT. Its protein product is CASSFTLIGSQPQHF.